One sample yielded the 21 T cell receptor beta chains listed below, sequenced in a study of T-cell memory formation after mild COVID-19 (dated by TCRdb to about 2021). Library preparation used 5' RACE. TCRdb names Illumina NovaSeq 6000 as the instrument used. In TCRdb, the public reads were trimmed at Q25 with fastp and aligned with MiXCR, with productive beta chains retained. Under each unique CDR3 protein, matching rows form one entry showing the most common genes and DNA. For this sample there are more than 250,000 distinct CDR3 sequences; around 16% appear just once. The top ten constitute approximately 25% of the sample. Sequencing input: PBMCs or a T cell subset sorted from them (not recorded which). All receptors come from a man younger than 35 who had mild COVID-19 (a few samples of this study predate the infection). The sample titles of this study are shuffled in the database, so cell type and time point are left out; the donor was told from shared clones.

This chain joins TRBV7-9 and TRBJ2-7; D unclear. The V gene lost 1 base and the J gene lost 3 bases, with 7 bases spanning the gap. Per the germline V gene, CDR1 is SEHNR and CDR2 is FQNEAQ (reference sequence). This CDR3 has 13 residues. CDR3 sequence (DNA): TGTGCCAGCAGCTTAGATCCCATCTACGAGCAGTACTTC. Protein: CASSLDPIYEQYF.

This chain links TRBV7-8 with TRBJ1-2, with 7 nucleotides matching TRBD1. The trim removed 5 bases at V and 2 bases at J, leaving 2 bases unmatched. The CDR3 length is 13 residues. Per germline, CDR1 SGHVS and CDR2 FQNEAQ. The DNA of the CDR3 is TGTGCCAGCAGCGCAGGGGGGAACTATGGCTACACCTTC. Residues: CASSAGGNYGYTF. Supplemented by reference TRBV7-8 and TRBJ1-2, the full variable domain reads GAGVSQSPRYKVAKRGQDVALRCDPISGHVSLFWYQQALGQGPEFLTYFQNEAQLDKSGLPSDRFFAERPEGSVSTLKIQRTQQEDSAVYLCASSAGGNYGYTFGSGTRLTVV.

This clonotype was observed a handful of times. V gene TRBV20-1 combines with J gene TRBJ1-2; D is uncertain. V was trimmed by 1 base and J by 4 bases, leaving 13 bases between them. The germline V gene encodes CDR1 DFQATT and CDR2 SNEGSKA (reference sequence). This CDR3 has 14 amino acids. The CDR3 protein is CSARGIEGSYGYTF. DNA of the CDR3: TGCAGTGCTAGAGGAATTGAGGGCAGCTATGGCTACACCTTC.

This chain connects TRBV6-5 to TRBJ1-2, with D perhaps matching TRBD1 (6 bases). The germline CDR1 and CDR2 sequences are MNHEY and SVGAGI. The CDR3 is 14 residues long. V lost 5 bases and J lost 4, with 14 bases in between. CDR3 DNA sequence: TGTGCCAGCAGTCGCATGGACAGTGGCTATGGCTACACCTTC. Translated: CASSRMDSGYGYTF.

This clonotype has more than one count but fewer than ten. The rearrangement uses TRBV4-2 and TRBJ1-2; D may be TRBD1 (5 bases). This CDR3 has 16 residues. CDR1 is LGHNA, CDR2 YNFKEQ, per germline. Deletions cut 4 bases from V and 3 bases from J, with 18 bases between. CDR3 DNA sequence: TGTGCCAGCAGCCCCGCTGGGGAGGGGATAGACTATGGCTACACCTTC. Protein: CASSPAGEGIDYGYTF.

This clonotype was seen only a few times. The chain recombines TRBV5-1 with TRBJ2-5, with 8 bases fitting TRBD2. V trimming: 4 bases; J trimming: 2 bases; junction bases outside the gene matches: 7. The CDR3 is made up of 15 amino acids. CDR1 and CDR2 from the germline V gene are SGHRS and YFSETQ. The CDR3 region is CASSTGRGGQETQYF. CDR3 sequence (DNA): TGCGCCAGCAGCACCGGACGGGGGGGGCAAGAGACCCAGTACTTC.

This clonotype was recorded a few times. J is TRBJ1-2 and V is TRBV12-3 or TRBV12-4; a weak D match, TRBD1 (6 bases). The V and J ends lost 2 bases and 1 base respectively, with 14 bases between them. CDR3 length: 16 amino acids. CDR3 sequence reads: CASSLYGTTVNYGYTF. The CDR3 DNA reads as TGTGCCAGCAGTTTATATGGGACAACTGTTAACTATGGCTACACCTTC.

The sample holds many counts of this clonotype. V gene TRBV7-6 combines with J gene TRBJ2-1; D is uncertain. This CDR3 is 14 amino acids long. Trimming left V 0 bases short and J 8 bases short, with 11 bases between. CDR1 is SGHVS, CDR2 FNYEAQ, per germline. For the CDR3, the DNA is TGTGCCAGCAGCTTAGCGTCCCGGTATGATGAGCAGTTCTTC. Encoded protein: CASSLASRYDEQFF.

This clonotype has a handful of counts. The chain joins TRBV7-2 to TRBJ2-3; D could derive from TRBD1 or TRBD2 (6 bases each). Germline CDR1 is SGHTA and CDR2 is FQGNSA. The ends were cut back, 1 base at V and 3 bases at J, with 11 bases in the middle. The length of the CDR3 is 15 residues. CDR3 residues: CASSLEGGRTDTQYF. As DNA, the CDR3 is TGTGCCAGCAGCTTAGAGGGGGGTAGGACAGATACGCAGTATTTT.

This clonotype was observed a handful of times. This chain connects TRBV6-5 to TRBJ2-7; TRBD2 agrees at 8 bases. Germline values: CDR1 MNHEY, CDR2 SVGAGI. J was trimmed by 4 bases and V by 6 bases; bases with no gene match: 8. The CDR3 has 14 residues. As DNA, the CDR3 is TGTGCCAGCAGCTCGGGGGGGATGAAATACGAGCAGTACTTC. Translated: CASSSGGMKYEQYF.

The chain is built from TRBV12-3 or TRBV12-4 and TRBJ2-5, with 8 bases lining up with TRBD2. This CDR3 contains 14 residues. V was pared by 4 bases and J by 6 bases, with 7 bases of the junction left unmatched. As DNA, the CDR3 is TGTGCCAGCAGTTCAGGACTAGCCTCAAAGACCCAGTACTTC. It encodes CASSSGLASKTQYF.

This clonotype was observed many times. The J gene is TRBJ1-1, the V gene TRBV12-3 or TRBV12-4; 7 nucleotides match TRBD1. CDR3 length: 15 amino acids. J was trimmed by 4 bases and V by 5 bases; bases with no gene match: 10. For the CDR3, the DNA is TGTGCCAGCAGTGGGGACAGCCACGGTCCCACTGAAGCTTTCTTT. This encodes CASSGDSHGPTEAFF.

This clonotype has a handful of counts. This chain links TRBV5-5 with TRBJ2-7; TRBD1 aligns across 8 bases. CDR1 and CDR2 (germline): SGHKS, YYEKEE (reference sequence). This CDR3 has 14 amino acids. V gave up 2 bases and J gave up 3 bases; unmatched junction bases: 4. CDR3 sequence (DNA): TGTGCCAGCAGCTTTAGGACAGGGCTCTACGAGCAGTACTTC. Protein sequence: CASSFRTGLYEQYF.

The genes are TRBV6-5 and TRBJ2-3; D may be TRBD2 (6 bases). Germline CDR1 reads MNHEY; CDR2 reads SVGAGI. V was pared by 5 bases and J by 0 bases, with 12 bases between. The CDR3 loop spans 15 amino acids. This chain's CDR3 is CASSRDFTSTDTQYF. CDR3 DNA: TGTGCCAGCAGTAGGGACTTCACTAGCACAGATACGCAGTATTTT.

The chain links TRBV7-9 to TRBJ1-1; D unclear. Germline CDR1 is SEHNR and CDR2 is FQNEAQ (reference sequence). The CDR3 has 13 residues. V gave up 5 bases and J gave up 9 bases, with 16 bases separating them. The CDR3 protein is CASSPGISEKAFF. The CDR3 coding sequence is TGTGCCAGCAGCCCTGGGATTTCAGAGAAAGCTTTCTTT.

The V call is TRBV7-6, the J call TRBJ2-1; the D gene is possibly TRBD2 (6 bases). This CDR3 contains 15 residues. Trimming took 2 bases from V and 4 from J, leaving 12 bases between them. Germline-derived CDR1 and CDR2 are SGHVS and FNYEAQ. CDR3 loop: CASSLNRELYNEQFF. The CDR3 nucleotides are TGTGCCAGCAGCTTAAATCGGGAGCTGTACAATGAGCAGTTCTTC. Supplemented by reference TRBV7-6 and TRBJ2-1, the full variable domain reads GAGVSQSPRYKVTKRGQDVALRCDPISGHVSLYWYRQALGQGPEFLTYFNYEAQQDKSGLPNDRFSAERPEGSISTLTIQRTEQRDSAMYRCASSLNRELYNEQFFGPGTRLTVL.

The rearrangement links TRBV5-1 to TRBJ2-5; D might be TRBD2 (5 bases). Germline V lookup: CDR1 SGHRS, CDR2 YFSETQ. V was trimmed by 0 bases and J by 2 bases, leaving 8 bases between them. This CDR3 spans 14 amino acids. The CDR3 DNA reads TGCGCCAGCAGCTTGGATGAGGGACAAGAGACCCAGTACTTC. Its protein is CASSLDEGQETQYF.

The chain recombines TRBV20-1 with TRBJ2-2; 13 bases align to TRBD2. Germline CDR1 and CDR2: DFQATT and SNEGSKA (reference sequence). The CDR3 covers 17 residues. Trimming removed 0 bases from V and 7 bases from J; junction bases left unmatched: 8. The CDR3: CSARDTTSGGASGELFF. Written as DNA, the CDR3 is TGCAGTGCTAGAGATACAACTAGCGGGGGGGCGAGCGGGGAGCTGTTTTTT.

Here the CDR3 DNA reads TGCGCCAGCAGCTTGGACCAGACGTACTATGGCTACACCTTC. Its translation: CASSLDQTYYGYTF. The rearrangement links TRBV5-1 to TRBJ1-2; no clear D gene. CDR1 and CDR2 (germline): SGHRS, YFSETQ. Deletions cut 0 bases from V and 3 bases from J, with 9 bases between. The CDR3 spans 14 residues.

This clonotype came up many times. The gene calls are TRBV27 and TRBJ2-5, with D perhaps matching TRBD1 (5 bases). Germline V CDR1 and CDR2: MNHEY, SMNVEV (reference sequence). Trimming left V 3 bases short and J 2 bases short, with 13 bases between. The CDR3 runs to 15 residues. The CDR3 DNA follows: TGTGCCAGCAGTTTCGGCCAGGGCCAACAAGAGACCCAGTACTTC. It codes for CASSFGQGQQETQYF.

In its sample, this clonotype was seen a few times. V and J are TRBV28 and TRBJ2-5; possible D gene TRBD1, 6 bases. From germline, CDR1 is MDHEN and CDR2 SYDVKM. V lost 4 bases, J lost 1 base, and 19 bases lay in between. The CDR3 is 17 residues long. CDR3 residues: CASSSRGRGPLQETQYF. The DNA for the CDR3 is TGTGCCAGCAGTTCCCGTGGCAGGGGCCCACTCCAAGAGACCCAGTACTTC.